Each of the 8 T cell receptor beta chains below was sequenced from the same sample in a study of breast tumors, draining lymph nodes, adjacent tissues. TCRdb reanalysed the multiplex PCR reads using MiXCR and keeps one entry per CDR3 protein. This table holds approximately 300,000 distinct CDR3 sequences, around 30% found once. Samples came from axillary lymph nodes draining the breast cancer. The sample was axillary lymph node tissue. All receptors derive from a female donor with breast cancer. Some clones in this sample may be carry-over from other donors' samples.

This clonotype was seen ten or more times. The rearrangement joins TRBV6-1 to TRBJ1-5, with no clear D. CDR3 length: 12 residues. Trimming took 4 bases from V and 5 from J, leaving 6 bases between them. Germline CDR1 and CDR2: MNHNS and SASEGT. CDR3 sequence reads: CASSGPYQPQHF. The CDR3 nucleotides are TGTGCCAGCAGTGGCCCCTATCAGCCCCAGCATTTT.

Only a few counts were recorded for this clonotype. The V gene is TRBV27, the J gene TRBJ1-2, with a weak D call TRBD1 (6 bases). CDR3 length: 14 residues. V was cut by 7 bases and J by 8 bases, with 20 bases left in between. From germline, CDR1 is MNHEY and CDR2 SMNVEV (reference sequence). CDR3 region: CASKWGGGRVGYTF. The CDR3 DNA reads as TGTGCCAGCAAATGGGGGGGCGGAAGAGTCGGCTACACCTTC.

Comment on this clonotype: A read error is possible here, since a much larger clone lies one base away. Here the CDR3 reads CASGTAITNYGHTF. CDR3 DNA: TGTGCTAGTGGGACAGCCATAACTAACTATGGCCACACCTTC. The chain combines TRBV12-5 with TRBJ1-2; a possible D gene is TRBD1 (5 bases). Germline CDR1 reads LGHNT; CDR2 reads FRNRAP. There are 14 residues in the CDR3.

CDR3 loop: CSASLTGTGPQPLHF. DNA for the CDR3: TGCAGTGCTAGTCTGACCGGGACAGGGCCTCAGCCCCTCCACTTT. This chain links TRBV20-1 with TRBJ1-6; 9 nucleotides match TRBD1. V lost 3 bases to trimming and J lost 13 bases; unmatched junction nucleotides: 13. The CDR3 extends over 15 amino acids. Germline V CDR1 and CDR2: DFQATT, SNEGSKA (reference sequence).

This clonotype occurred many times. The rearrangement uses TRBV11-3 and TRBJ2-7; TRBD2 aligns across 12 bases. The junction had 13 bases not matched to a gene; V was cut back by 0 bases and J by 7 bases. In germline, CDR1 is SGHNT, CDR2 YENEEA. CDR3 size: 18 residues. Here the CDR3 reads CASSLDGALAGGPGEQYF. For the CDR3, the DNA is TGTGCCAGCAGCTTAGATGGGGCACTAGCGGGAGGCCCGGGGGAGCAGTACTTC.

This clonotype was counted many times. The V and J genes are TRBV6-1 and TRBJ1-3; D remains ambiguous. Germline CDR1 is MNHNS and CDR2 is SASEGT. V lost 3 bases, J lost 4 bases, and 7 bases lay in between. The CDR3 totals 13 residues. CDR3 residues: CASSEVRGNTIYF. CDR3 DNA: TGTGCCAGCAGTGAGGTCAGAGGAAACACCATATATTTT.

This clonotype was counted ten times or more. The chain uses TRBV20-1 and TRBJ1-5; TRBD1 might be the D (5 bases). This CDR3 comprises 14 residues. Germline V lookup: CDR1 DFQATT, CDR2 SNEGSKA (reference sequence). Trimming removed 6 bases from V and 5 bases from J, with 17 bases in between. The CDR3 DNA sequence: TGCAGTGCAATCCCAGGGCATGGGGATCAGCCCCAGCATTTT. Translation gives CSAIPGHGDQPQHF.

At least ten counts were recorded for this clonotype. The CDR3 sequence: CASSLVSLLLAGGETQYF. CDR3 DNA sequence: TGTGCCAGCAGCTTAGTTAGTTTATTGTTGGCGGGAGGAGAGACCCAGTACTTC. This rearrangement joins TRBV7-2 to TRBJ2-5; 8 nucleotides line up with TRBD2. V lost 1 base to trimming and J lost 4 bases; unmatched junction nucleotides: 14. The CDR3 sequence is 18 residues long. Germline V gene data show CDR1 as SGHTA and CDR2 as FQGNSA.